This T cell receptor beta chain was captured by sequencing in a study of CD4 and CD8 cells across lung adenocarcinoma regions. Relative to its sample, this clonotype is medium-sized. The patients had localized lung adenocarcinoma, a non-small cell subtype. This CDR3 spans 12 amino acids. CDR1 MNHEY and CDR2 SMNVEV come from the germline V gene (reference sequence). Trimming pared 7 bases from V and 7 bases from J, leaving 11 bases between. From the PCR reads, TCRdb called clonotypes with MiXCR, one entry per CDR3 protein. The sample holds approximately 9,000 distinct CDR3 sequences, about 45% seen once.

The clonotype comes from a female donor with lung adenocarcinoma. The CD4 and CD8 labels of this study may be unreliable. This sequence joins TRBV27 and TRBJ2-1; possible D gene TRBD2, 7 bases. What was sequenced was CD4+ T cells from the margin of a lung tumor. This chain's CDR3 is CASKGGGNEQFF. The CDR3 DNA reads as TGTGCCAGCAAGGGGGGGGGGAATGAGCAGTTCTTC.